This T cell receptor (beta chain) stems from a study of T cells in Graves' hyperthyroidism and ophthalmopathy. The germline CDR1 and CDR2 sequences are MGHRA and YSYEKL. The CDR3 is 15 amino acids. V was cut by 2 bases and J by 5 bases, with 16 bases left in between. For this clonotype: Its target is not known.

Template material for amplifying TCR beta CDR3 regions consisted of RNA transcripts. Researchers ran a first-round RT-PCR on the TCR CDR3 using the HTBI primer set. TCRdb reanalysed the multiplex PCR reads using MiXCR and keeps one entry per CDR3 protein. The data contain 660,000 or so distinct CDR3 sequences, less than 25% of them seen just once; the ten biggest clones take up 34%. Regarding the study as a whole: From stable hyperthyroidism, ophthalmopathy was separated by a 13 V-J model. Among thyroid clonotypes expanded above 0.001, most also appeared in blood.

Each person with ophthalmopathy scored at least 3 on the Clinical Activity Score, reached NOSPECS grade 4 or higher, and had been ill under 3 months. Using over 8.5 ml of fresh peripheral blood, PBMCs were prepared. The sequence was obtained from a man aged 25-40 years with Graves' ophthalmopathy. Sequencing was performed on blood. The chain combines TRBV4-1 with TRBJ2-7; D may be TRBD2 (7 bases). The CDR3 nucleotides are TGCGCCAGCAGCCAAAACCTCAGGGGAGGGGACGAGCAGTACTTC. This codes for CASSQNLRGGDEQYF.